What follows are 6 T cell receptor beta chains derived from one specimen sequenced in a study of shared clonotypes between healthy human individuals. TCRdb keeps only in-frame clones here, not all; method: immunoSEQ multiplex PCR. The sample has 470,000 or so clones, 81% seen once. Sequencing input: PBMCs. These receptors all come from a woman in her 40s in good health. Some clones in this sample may be carry-over from other donors' samples.

This clone came up many times. V usage is TRBV7-6 and J usage is TRBJ2-5, with TRBD2 matching over 15 bases. The germline CDR1 and CDR2 sequences are SGHVS and FNYEAQ. With 5 bases clipped from V and 1 base from J, the junction kept 5 bases outside the gene matches. CDR3 size: 17 residues. The CDR3 DNA sequence: TGTGCCAGCAGCAAGGGACTAGCGGGAGGATCCCAAGAGACCCAGTACTTC. This codes for CASSKGLAGGSQETQYF.

The chain carries TRBV15 and TRBJ2-5; maybe TRBD2 (7 bases). V shed 2 bases and J shed 5 bases, with 15 bases lying between them. From germline, CDR1 is LNHNV and CDR2 YYDKDF (reference sequence). This CDR3 spans 15 amino acids. DNA for the CDR3: TGTGCCACCAGCAGACTCGCGGGGGCGCGGGAGACCCAGTACTTC. This translates into CATSRLAGARETQYF. Full variable domain (outside the CDR3, taken from reference TRBV15 and TRBJ2-5): DAMVIQNPRYQVTQFGKPVTLSCSQTLNHNVMYWYQQKSSQAPKLLFHYYDKDFNNEADTPDNFQSRRPNTSFCFLDIRSPGLGDTAMYLCATSRLAGARETQYFGPGTRLLVL.

The chain links TRBV27 to TRBJ1-2; a possible D gene is TRBD1 (5 bases). The CDR3 has 15 amino acids. The V gene's germline CDR1 is MNHEY and CDR2 SMNVEV (reference sequence). V was clipped by 3 bases and J by 4 bases, with 15 bases between them. The CDR3 here is CASSFQLGGFYGYTF. The CDR3 region has the DNA TGTGCCAGCAGTTTCCAGCTGGGGGGGTTCTATGGCTACACCTTC.

The CDR3 DNA reads as TGCGCCAGCAGTAGACTAGCGGGAGGGCCGAAGAGCACAGATACGCAGTATTTT. Protein product: CASSRLAGGPKSTDTQYF. This chain links TRBV10-2 with TRBJ2-3; TRBD2 matches 14 bases. The CDR3 is made up of 18 amino acids. With V trimmed by 5 bases and J by 0 bases, 7 bases remained unmatched. Germline V gives CDR1 WSHSY, CDR2 SAAADI.

The genes are TRBV15 and TRBJ2-1; TRBD2 might be the D (6 bases). Trimming removed 1 base from V and 4 bases from J, with 11 bases in between. Germline V gene lookup returns CDR1 LNHNV and CDR2 YYDKDF (reference sequence). This CDR3 is 15 amino acids long. The CDR3 sequence is CATSRVGGTYNEQFF. The CDR3 DNA reads TGTGCCACCAGCAGAGTCGGGGGTACATACAATGAGCAGTTCTTC.

V and J are TRBV18 and TRBJ1-2; 7 nucleotides align to TRBD1. V trimming: 3 bases; J trimming: 6 bases; junction bases outside the gene matches: 4. Germline V gene data show CDR1 as KGHSH and CDR2 as LQKENI. The CDR3 runs 13 residues. The CDR3 nucleotides read TGTGCCAGCTCACCCGAGACAGGGAATGGCTACACCTTC. Protein sequence: CASSPETGNGYTF.